These 5 T cell receptor beta chains originate from one sample sequenced in a study of blood T cell repertoires in COVID-19. TCRdb's table, derived via immunoSEQ multiplex PCR, lists solely in-frame clones and lacks some. The data contain approximately 99,000 clones, around 87% of them singletons. Material: peripheral blood. These receptors all come from a human donor in a cohort sampled during active COVID-19.

The rearrangement links TRBV6-5 to TRBJ1-2, with 7 bases aligning to TRBD1. Germline CDR1 reads MNHEY; CDR2 reads SVGAGI. The CDR3 loop spans 15 amino acids. With 7 bases clipped from V and 6 bases from J, the junction kept 14 bases outside the gene matches. The CDR3 DNA sequence: TGTGCCAGCAAAAGGGGTATACAGGGGAACCATGGCTACACCTTC. Translating gives CASKRGIQGNHGYTF.

The genes are TRBV27 and TRBJ1-1, with 12 positions matching TRBD1. The CDR3 extends over 17 amino acids. The V segment lost 3 bases and the J segment 7 bases; nucleotides outside the gene matches: 12. Germline CDR1 reads MNHEY; CDR2 reads SMNVEV (reference sequence). This CDR3 is CASSFWGGTGGAGEAFF. The CDR3 region has the DNA TGTGCCAGCAGTTTTTGGGGTGGGACAGGGGGCGCGGGTGAAGCTTTCTTT.

This chain connects TRBV21-1 to TRBJ2-3; the D call of TRBD1 is as the table states it, not checked on the DNA. TRBV21-1 is an annotated pseudogene. The CDR3 covers 21 residues. The CDR3 here is CASSKGLRPPPPLPSTDTQYF. Here the CDR3 DNA reads TGTGCCAGCAGCAAGGGCCTCCGGCCCCCACCCCCACTTCCGAGCACAGATACGCAGTATTTT.

The J gene is TRBJ1-2, the V gene TRBV28; tentatively, D is TRBD1 (5 bases). The length of the CDR3 is 15 residues. The ends were cut back, 5 bases at V and 4 bases at J, with 17 bases in the middle. Per germline, CDR1 MDHEN and CDR2 SYDVKM. The CDR3 is CASSKQVPGIYGYTF. CDR3 DNA sequence: TGTGCCAGCAGTAAACAGGTGCCCGGAATCTATGGCTACACCTTC.

This chain uses TRBV28 with TRBJ2-7; TRBD1 matches 8 bases. This CDR3 is built from 16 residues. The J segment lost 5 bases and the V segment lost 2 bases, leaving 11 bases of the junction unmatched. Germline V lookup: CDR1 MDHEN, CDR2 SYDVKM. CDR3 protein: CASSLLGQGAGNEQYF. CDR3 DNA: TGTGCCAGCAGTTTACTAGGACAGGGCGCTGGGAACGAGCAGTACTTC.